One and the same sample provided the 31 T cell receptor beta chains below, sequenced in a study of spatial heterogeneity in lung cancer. Findings of the study overall: It was found that expanded intratumoral alpha and beta TCR counts tracked tumor mutation counts.

The time point: sample taken at primary tumor resection. In TCRdb, the 5' RACE reads were re-called with MiXCR into one record per CDR3 protein. In the table there are fewer than 30,000 distinct CDR3 sequences, 7.1% of which are singletons. These receptors lack a known antigen. Sequenced here: lung tumor tissue, sampled at surgery. These TCRs come from a male donor with early-stage non-small cell lung cancer.

This clonotype was recorded many times. As DNA, the CDR3 is TGTGCCAGCAACGGACAGGGGGCAAGGAATGAGCAGTTCTTC. It yields the protein CASNGQGARNEQFF. The chain employs TRBV2 and TRBJ2-1; 11 nucleotides line up with TRBD1. The CDR3 is 14 amino acids. The V gene end was trimmed by 7 bases and the J gene end by 7 bases; junction bases not matched to a gene: 6. Germline V CDR1 and CDR2: SNHLY, FYNNEI.

This clonotype was detected only a few times. The gene calls are TRBV20-1 and TRBJ2-2; 9 nucleotides agree with TRBD2. This CDR3 contains 15 residues. The junction had 10 bases not matched to a gene; V was cut back by 6 bases and J by 5 bases. CDR1 is DFQATT and CDR2 is SNEGSKA in the germline V gene (reference sequence). CDR3 nucleotide sequence: TGCAGTGCCATGTTCGGGACTAGCCGTACCGGGGAGCTGTTTTTT. It encodes CSAMFGTSRTGELFF.

There are many counts of this clonotype. The rearrangement joins TRBV20-1 to TRBJ2-7; 9 nucleotides agree with TRBD2. The ends lost 0 bases at V and 2 bases at J; junction bases unmatched: 2. The CDR3 is 14 residues long. In germline, CDR1 is DFQATT, CDR2 SNEGSKA (reference sequence). CDR3 loop: CSAREAGGPYEQYF. DNA of the CDR3: TGCAGTGCTAGAGAAGCGGGGGGTCCCTACGAGCAGTACTTC.

In its sample, this clonotype ranks as medium-sized. V is TRBV5-1 and J is TRBJ1-1, with 8 bases that match TRBD1. J was trimmed by 3 bases and V by 6 bases; bases with no gene match: 4. This CDR3 is built from 13 residues. The germline V gene has CDR1 SGHRS and CDR2 YFSETQ. CDR3: CASKGQGYTEAFF. The CDR3 bases are TGCGCCAGCAAAGGACAGGGCTACACTGAAGCTTTCTTT.

The chain combines TRBV28 with TRBJ2-3; 9 bases fit TRBD2. The CDR3 is 17 amino acids. With V trimmed by 7 bases and J by 4 bases, 15 bases remained unmatched. Germline CDR1 MDHEN, CDR2 SYDVKM. The CDR3 reads CASTLGLGGRAPDTQYF. DNA for the CDR3: TGTGCCAGCACCCTAGGTCTGGGCGGGAGGGCCCCAGATACGCAGTATTTT.

The J gene is TRBJ2-1, the V gene TRBV3-1; 8 bases agree with TRBD2. Germline V gives CDR1 LGHDT, CDR2 YNNKEL (reference sequence). V shed 1 base and J 4 bases; nucleotides not matched to a gene: 3. The CDR3 is made up of 15 amino acids. As DNA, the CDR3 is TGTGCCAGCAGCCAAGGCAGCGGGGGTTACAATGAGCAGTTCTTC. It encodes CASSQGSGGYNEQFF.

In its sample, this clonotype was seen many times. The chain joins TRBV4-3 to TRBJ1-4; no firm D call. The germline V and J ends were trimmed by 0 bases and 4 bases, with 12 bases remaining between them. Germline V gene lookup returns CDR1 LGHNA and CDR2 YSLEER. The CDR3 is made up of 16 amino acids. The CDR3 sequence: CASSQDEYSSNEKLFF. DNA of the CDR3: TGCGCCAGCAGCCAAGACGAGTACAGCAGTAATGAAAAACTGTTTTTT.

This clonotype was observed at least ten times. J is TRBJ2-6 and V is TRBV6-2 or TRBV6-3; D uncertain. The CDR3 is 14 amino acids. Trimming removed 5 bases at V and 0 bases at J, with 5 bases between. The germline gives CDR1 MNHEY, CDR2 SVGEGT. Here the CDR3 DNA reads TGTGCCAGCAGTCCGAGCTCTGGGGCCAACGTCCTGACTTTC. It codes for CASSPSSGANVLTF.

This clonotype occurred a few times. The CDR3 region has the DNA TGTGCCATCAGTGCTGCTACCAGCTCCTACAATGAGCAGTTCTTC. It codes for CAISAATSSYNEQFF. The chain links TRBV10-3 to TRBJ2-1; D remains ambiguous. Germline assignment: CDR1 ENHRY and CDR2 SYGVKD. This CDR3 has 15 amino acids. V was clipped by 4 bases and J by 0 bases, with 10 bases between them.

This clonotype was seen at least ten times. The gene calls are TRBV29-1 and TRBJ2-3; the D is unclear. Trimming removed 1 base from V and 6 bases from J, with 14 bases in between. The CDR3 contains 14 residues. CDR1 is SQVTM, CDR2 ANQGSEA, per germline. The CDR3 loop is CSVEVVVASDTQYF. CDR3 sequence (DNA): TGCAGCGTTGAAGTGGTAGTAGCTTCGGATACGCAGTATTTT.

This clonotype has a count of ten or more. The chain links TRBV6-5 to TRBJ2-2; D is perhaps TRBD1 (7 bases). Germline V gene data show CDR1 as MNHEY and CDR2 as SVGAGI. The CDR3 is made up of 14 amino acids. Trimming stripped 7 bases from V and 8 bases from J, with 17 bases between. The DNA for the CDR3 is TGTGCCAGCACCCTTCAGGGGGGTGTAGGGGAGCTGTTTTTT. Translating it yields CASTLQGGVGELFF.

V and J are TRBV7-2 and TRBJ2-3, with a weak D call TRBD2 (5 bases). In germline, CDR1 is SGHTA, CDR2 FQGNSA. The CDR3 extends over 15 amino acids. V was clipped by 2 bases and J by 7 bases, with 16 bases between them. The CDR3 sequence: CASSLSIASGNTQYF. CDR3 coding DNA: TGTGCCAGCAGCTTATCCATCGCCTCGGGAAATACGCAGTATTTT.

This clonotype was found many times. The chain couples TRBV27 to TRBJ1-2, with D tentatively TRBD1 (6 bases). Germline CDR1 and CDR2: MNHEY and SMNVEV (reference sequence). V lost 3 bases and J lost 8, with 22 bases in between. CDR3 length equals 16 residues. For the CDR3, the DNA is TGTGCCAGCAGTTTGTCCCCGACAGGTCCCCTGCGGGGCTACACCTTC. Translation: CASSLSPTGPLRGYTF.

This clonotype was seen repeatedly, ten times or more. The chain joins TRBV28 to TRBJ1-2; a possible D gene is TRBD1 (6 bases). Germline CDR1 reads MDHEN; CDR2 reads SYDVKM. V gave up 4 bases and J gave up 7 bases, with 22 bases separating them. The CDR3 totals 16 residues. The CDR3: CASSSPPGGGQGGYTF. The CDR3 DNA follows: TGTGCCAGCAGTTCTCCTCCCGGCGGGGGGCAAGGTGGCTACACCTTC.

In this sample, this clonotype turned up many times. This rearrangement joins TRBV28 to TRBJ2-5; D possibly corresponds to TRBD2 (5 bases). Trimming left V 7 bases short and J 1 base short, with 7 bases between. The CDR3 is 12 residues long. Germline V gene sequence: CDR1 MDHEN, CDR2 SYDVKM. Written as DNA, the CDR3 is TGTGCCAGCAAGGACTCCCAAGAGACCCAGTACTTC. Protein sequence: CASKDSQETQYF.

This clonotype was recorded many times. The rearrangement uses TRBV20-1 and TRBJ2-2; the D is unclear. Between the trimmed V and J ends, which lost 0 bases and 5 bases, there was a span of 10 bases. CDR3 length: 14 residues. Germline V gives CDR1 DFQATT, CDR2 SNEGSKA (reference sequence). DNA of the CDR3: TGCAGTGCTAGAGATCCCCCCCTGACCGGGGAGCTGTTTTTT. It translates to CSARDPPLTGELFF.

This clonotype came up many times. The chain couples TRBV5-1 to TRBJ2-3; D not certain. The germline V gene has CDR1 SGHRS and CDR2 YFSETQ. The CDR3 spans 14 residues. V was cut by 0 bases and J by 6 bases, with 11 bases left in between. The DNA of the CDR3 is TGCGCCAGCAGCTTGGGATGGGGATCCGATACGCAGTATTTT. Translating gives CASSLGWGSDTQYF.

This clonotype was detected many times. The chain has TRBV5-6 and TRBJ2-1, with D unresolved. This CDR3 is 11 amino acids long. The V end lost 2 bases, the J end lost 7 bases, and 4 bases lay between the germline ends. Germline V gives CDR1 SGHDT, CDR2 YYEEEE. The CDR3 loop is CASSFGNEQFF. CDR3 sequence (DNA): TGTGCCAGCAGCTTTGGTAATGAGCAGTTCTTC.

The V gene is TRBV28, the J gene TRBJ2-3, with D perhaps matching TRBD1 or TRBD2 (5 bases each). The CDR3 contains 12 residues. The V gene lost 7 bases and the J gene lost 8 bases, with 13 bases spanning the gap. Per germline, CDR1 MDHEN and CDR2 SYDVKM. The CDR3 loop reads CASTLDGGTQYF. The CDR3 region has the DNA TGTGCCAGCACTTTGGATGGGGGTACGCAGTATTTT. Looking up the rest from reference TRBV28 and TRBJ2-3 gives the full variable domain: DVKVTQSSRYLVKRTGEKVFLECVQDMDHENMFWYRQDPGLGLRLIYFSYDVKMKEKGDIPEGYSVSREKKERFSLILESASTNQTSMYLCASTLDGGTQYFGPGTRLTVL.

Ten or more counts support this clonotype. The junction does not match germline at one end; this may be a read error. This chain uses TRBV20-1 with TRBJ1-1; D unclear. Germline CDR1 and CDR2: DFQATT and SNEGSKA (reference sequence). The CDR3 length is 13 residues. CDR3 nucleotides: TGCAGTGCCCGCATAGGCGGGAACGCTGAAGCTTTCTTT. As protein: CSARIGGNAEAFF.

In this sample, this clonotype turned up many times. The chain combines TRBV20-1 with TRBJ1-4; D is unclear. CDR3 length equals 14 residues. CDR1 and CDR2 (germline): DFQATT, SNEGSKA (reference sequence). The ends were cut back, 4 bases at V and 2 bases at J, with 11 bases in the middle. The CDR3 is CSAMWGSTNEKLFF. In DNA form, the CDR3 reads TGCAGTGCTATGTGGGGTTCCACTAATGAAAAACTGTTTTTT.

This clonotype is medium-sized. V and J are TRBV24-1 and TRBJ2-1; TRBD2 agrees at 10 bases. Germline V gene sequence: CDR1 KGHDR, CDR2 SFDVKD. The CDR3 has 14 residues. Losses at the gene ends were 0 bases for V and 8 bases for J; bases not matched to a gene: 0. CDR3 region: CATSDLGTSDEQFF. CDR3 DNA: TGTGCCACCAGTGATTTGGGGACTAGCGATGAGCAGTTCTTC.

This chain uses TRBV5-4 with TRBJ2-1, with D unclear. The ends were cut back, 0 bases at V and 3 bases at J, with 10 bases in the middle. This CDR3 contains 15 residues. Germline CDR1 is SGHNT and CDR2 is YYREEE (reference sequence). CDR3 in DNA: TGTGCCAGCAGCTTGGACGGCGGAGACTACAATGAGCAGTTCTTC. This codes for CASSLDGGDYNEQFF.

This clonotype occurred many times. The V and J genes are TRBV10-1 and TRBJ2-3; no clear D gene. The CDR3 runs 13 residues. Trimming removed 3 bases from V and 5 bases from J, with 9 bases in between. Germline CDR1 WNHNN, CDR2 SYGVQD (reference sequence). The CDR3: CASSDPGGDTQYF. DNA for the CDR3: TGCGCCAGCAGTGACCCAGGCGGAGATACGCAGTATTTT.

About this clonotype itself: A clone one base away is much larger, so this may be a read error. The conserved phenylalanine or tryptophan normally closing the CDR3 is absent here, so this likely arose from a read error. The chain combines TRBV7-6 with TRBJ2-3; 7 bases align to TRBD1. J gave up 4 bases and V 4 bases, and 5 bases lay outside the gene matches. Germline assignment: CDR1 SGHVS and CDR2 FNYEAQ. The CDR3 has 14 amino acids. CDR3 residues: CASSSTGASDTQYY. The CDR3 DNA reads as TGTGCCAGCAGCTCAACAGGGGCCTCAGATACGCAGTATTAT.

The chain has TRBV12-3 or TRBV12-4 and TRBJ1-1, with D maybe TRBD1 (6 bases). The CDR3 is made up of 14 amino acids. V was pared by 6 bases and J by 2 bases, with 13 bases between. CDR3 protein: CASSLQQGNTEAFF. For the CDR3, the DNA is TGTGCCAGCAGCCTTCAACAGGGAAACACTGAAGCTTTCTTT.

The CDR3 coding sequence is TGTGCCAGCAGCCAAGATACAGGGCTGAACACTGAAGCTTTCTTT. Encoded protein: CASSQDTGLNTEAFF. The rearrangement joins TRBV3-1 to TRBJ1-1, with D tentatively TRBD1 (6 bases). Trimming cost V 0 bases and J 0 bases, with 8 bases left between them. CDR1 is LGHDT, CDR2 YNNKEL, per germline (reference sequence). The CDR3 consists of 15 residues. Combining the CDR3 with reference TRBV3-1 and TRBJ1-1 gives the whole variable domain DTAVSQTPKYLVTQMGNDKSIKCEQNLGHDTMYWYKQDSKKFLKIMFSYNNKELIINETVPNRFSPKSPDKAHLNLHINSLELGDSAVYFCASSQDTGLNTEAFFGQGTRLTVV.

This clonotype was observed many times. This chain links TRBV7-8 with TRBJ2-2; tentatively, D is TRBD2 (5 bases). The CDR3 is made up of 14 amino acids. Germline V lookup: CDR1 SGHVS, CDR2 FQNEAQ. Deletions cut 7 bases from V and 3 bases from J, with 12 bases between. The CDR3 here is CASTHYGDTGELFF. The CDR3 DNA reads TGTGCCAGCACCCATTACGGGGACACCGGGGAGCTGTTTTTT.

This clonotype was found a few times. This chain uses TRBV10-3 with TRBJ1-2, with 10 positions matching TRBD1. This CDR3 has 16 amino acids. Per germline, CDR1 ENHRY and CDR2 SYGVKD. After removal of 2 bases from V and 2 bases from J, the junction contained 5 bases not matched to a gene. Here the CDR3 DNA reads TGTGCCATCAGTGAGGACCCGGGACAGGGGAACTATGGCTACACCTTC. Translation gives CAISEDPGQGNYGYTF.

This clonotype was counted ten times or more. The chain employs TRBV29-1 and TRBJ1-2; D is uncertain. V was pared by 2 bases and J by 5 bases, with 12 bases between. The CDR3 runs 13 residues. Germline assignment: CDR1 SQVTM and CDR2 ANQGSEA. This CDR3 reads CSVESSARYGYTF. The CDR3, as DNA: TGCAGCGTTGAATCCAGCGCCAGGTATGGCTACACCTTC.

This clonotype was found many times. CDR3 amino acids: CASSLGALGNTIYF. CDR3 coding DNA: TGTGCCAGCAGCTTAGGGGCCCTCGGAAACACCATATATTTT. This chain links TRBV7-2 with TRBJ1-3; D is ambiguous. Germline V CDR1 and CDR2: SGHTA, FQGNSA. The V and J ends lost 1 base and 4 bases respectively, with 8 bases between them. This CDR3 has 14 residues.